A selection of T cell receptor beta chains follows, all from one sample in a study of control samples from healthy donors and cancer patients. Using immunoSEQ multiplex PCR, the repertoire was profiled, and TCRdb retains in-frame clones only, with some absent. The top ten hold roughly 1.7% of the sample, which has roughly 150,000 clones, around 90% seen once. What was sequenced was blood. These receptors were obtained from a man aged 18-30 years in good health. CDR3s include the opening cysteine and the closing phenylalanine or tryptophan. The order of the fields is V gene, CDR3 length, J gene, clone size, D gene, CDR3 DNA, CDR3 protein. A D gene is named only where the DNA matches it firmly. Where a row states a size, it is once, few, many or the class of an expanded clone; other rows omit it.

V gene: TRBV15
CDR3 length: 13
J gene: TRBJ2-3
clone size: few
D gene: -
CDR3 DNA: TGTGCCACCAGCAGAGCCTCGACAGATACGCAGTATTTT
CDR3 protein: CATSRASTDTQYF

V gene: TRBV28
CDR3 length: 16
J gene: TRBJ1-6
clone size: -
D gene: -
CDR3 DNA: TGTGCCAGCAGTTCCCCGGGGTACACGGGTAATTCACCCCTCCACTTT
CDR3 protein: CASSSPGYTGNSPLHF

V gene: TRBV7-3
CDR3 length: 15
J gene: TRBJ2-3
clone size: -
D gene: -
CDR3 DNA: TGTGCCAGCAGCTTAACGGGGGGCACCACAGATACGCAGTATTTT
CDR3 protein: CASSLTGGTTDTQYF

V gene: TRBV25-1
CDR3 length: 13
J gene: TRBJ1-5
clone size: -
D gene: -
CDR3 DNA: TGTGCCAGCAGTGAGGGGGACCTGGCGCCCCAGCATTTT
CDR3 protein: CASSEGDLAPQHF

V gene: TRBV11-3
CDR3 length: 16
J gene: TRBJ2-1
clone size: -
D gene: TRBD2
CDR3 DNA: TGTGCCAGCAGCTCTCTTGTAGCGGGGGGGCCGGGTGAGCAGTTCTTC
CDR3 protein: CASSSLVAGGPGEQFF

V gene: TRBV30
CDR3 length: 17
J gene: TRBJ2-7
clone size: -
D gene: TRBD1
CDR3 DNA: TGTGCCTGGAGTCCCTACCCCTACAGGGGTTCCACCTACGAGCAGTACTTC
CDR3 protein: CAWSPYPYRGSTYEQYF

V gene: TRBV20-1
CDR3 length: 13
J gene: TRBJ2-2
clone size: -
D gene: -
CDR3 DNA: TGCAGTGCTAGTCCTAGTTTCGCCGGGGAGCTGTTTTTT
CDR3 protein: CSASPSFAGELFF

V gene: TRBV6-6
CDR3 length: 14
J gene: TRBJ1-1
clone size: -
D gene: -
CDR3 DNA: TGTGCCAGCAGTACGAGGAGTATGAACACTGAAGCTTTCTTT
CDR3 protein: CASSTRSMNTEAFF

V gene: TRBV5-5
CDR3 length: 13
J gene: TRBJ1-2
clone size: -
D gene: -
CDR3 DNA: TGTGCCAGCAGCTTGGACAGGGTGTATGGCTACACCTTC
CDR3 protein: CASSLDRVYGYTF

V gene: TRBV5-5
CDR3 length: 17
J gene: TRBJ1-2
clone size: once
D gene: TRBD1
CDR3 DNA: TGTGCCAGCAGCGACCCCGGGACAGGCGCCCCCTCCTATGGCTACACCTTC
CDR3 protein: CASSDPGTGAPSYGYTF

V gene: TRBV18
CDR3 length: 15
J gene: TRBJ1-4
clone size: -
D gene: -
CDR3 DNA: TGTGCCAGCTCACCACCGAAGGGAGATAATGAAAAACTGTTTTTT
CDR3 protein: CASSPPKGDNEKLFF

V gene: TRBV5-4
CDR3 length: 14
J gene: TRBJ2-7
clone size: -
D gene: -
CDR3 DNA: TGTGCCAGCAGCCGTACACAGGGAGGGCACGAGCAGTACTTC
CDR3 protein: CASSRTQGGHEQYF

V gene: TRBV27
CDR3 length: 13
J gene: TRBJ1-1
clone size: few
D gene: -
CDR3 DNA: TGTGCCAGCAGTTTTAGGGAGGGCACTGAAGCTTTCTTT
CDR3 protein: CASSFREGTEAFF

V gene: TRBV3-1/TRBV3-2
CDR3 length: 15
J gene: TRBJ1-3
clone size: -
D gene: -
CDR3 DNA: TGTGCCAGCAGCCAAGGGGTAGAAGCCGGAAACACCATATATTTT
CDR3 protein: CASSQGVEAGNTIYF